A single sample is the source of the 30 T cell receptor beta chains below, sequenced in a study of Graves' ophthalmopathy and Graves' hyperthyroidism. The authors amplified TCR beta CDR3 regions from RNA transcripts. HTBI-primed RT-PCR formed the first round, and a multiplex PCR formed the second. MiXCR, applied by TCRdb to the multiplex PCR reads, yields one record per CDR3 protein. The repertoire holds 500,000 to 700,000 distinct CDR3 sequences, with 35% to 45% as singletons. The source material was peripheral blood or thyroid tissue (not recorded which). Receptor source: an adult man with Graves' hyperthyroidism.

This clonotype was recorded many times. J is TRBJ1-2 and V is TRBV7-9; 9 bases match TRBD1. Germline trimming cut 3 bases from V and 6 bases from J; bases unmatched to any gene: 8. The CDR3 is 15 residues long. Germline CDR1 and CDR2: SEHNR and FQNEAQ (reference sequence). This CDR3 is CASSFGQGLEDGYTF. The CDR3 DNA is TGTGCCAGCAGCTTTGGACAGGGGTTAGAGGATGGCTACACCTTC.

The chain joins TRBV28 to TRBJ2-5, with 10 bases fitting TRBD1. The CDR3 runs to 18 residues. Trimming cost V 7 bases and J 7 bases; bases outside gene matches: 21. The germline V gene has CDR1 MDHEN and CDR2 SYDVKM. For the CDR3, the DNA is TGTGCCAGCACAACATTCTATCAGGGACAGGGGATTCAGGGGACCCAGTACTTC. Its translation is CASTTFYQGQGIQGTQYF.

A remark on this clonotype: A much larger clone differs from this one at a single base, so this may be a read error. The chain employs TRBV20-1 and TRBJ2-7; 7 bases agree with TRBD2. The CDR3 totals 14 residues. The germline gives CDR1 DFQATT, CDR2 SNEGSKA (reference sequence). In DNA form, the CDR3 reads TGCAGTGCTAGAAGTGCGGGGGAGTCTCGCGAGCAGCACTTC. Protein: CSARSAGESREQHF.

The chain has TRBV7-8 and TRBJ1-6; the D gene is possibly TRBD1 (5 bases). Trimming cost V 9 bases and J 4 bases, with 13 bases left between them. Germline assignment: CDR1 SGHVS and CDR2 FQNEAQ. The CDR3 has 14 residues. The CDR3 protein is CASNPGLYNSPLHF. The CDR3 coding sequence is TGTGCCAGTAATCCAGGGTTGTATAATTCACCCCTCCACTTT. The full variable domain, its missing parts supplied by reference TRBV7-8 and TRBJ1-6, is GAGVSQSPRYKVAKRGQDVALRCDPISGHVSLFWYQQALGQGPEFLTYFQNEAQLDKSGLPSDRFFAERPEGSVSTLKIQRTQQEDSAVYLCASNPGLYNSPLHFGNGTRLTVT.

V usage is TRBV25-1 and J usage is TRBJ2-7; a weak D match, TRBD2 (5 bases). CDR1 is MGHDK and CDR2 is SYGVNS in the germline V gene. V gave up 8 bases and J gave up 3 bases, with 11 bases separating them. The CDR3 contains 12 residues. The CDR3 DNA reads as TGTGCCAGCTTTACCGGGATCTACGAGCAGTACTTC. Amino acid sequence: CASFTGIYEQYF.

A remark on this clonotype: A much larger clonotype is one base distant, so this may be a read error. This rearrangement joins TRBV27 to TRBJ1-6; D is ambiguous. From germline, CDR1 is MNHEY and CDR2 SMNVEV (reference sequence). There are 13 residues in the CDR3. The CDR3 region is CASNLSGGSPLHF. In DNA form, the CDR3 reads TGTGCCAGCAATTTATCCGGTGGATCACCCCTCCACTTT.

Notes on this clonotype: An end of the junction does not agree with germline; a read error may underlie this. The CDR3 loop reads CASSFPRATEAFF. CDR3 sequence (DNA): TGTGCCAGCAGCTTCCCCCGGGCCACTGAAGCTTTCTTT. V and J are TRBV5-1 and TRBJ1-1; D uncertain. CDR1 and CDR2 from the germline V gene are SGHRS and YFSETQ. This CDR3 has 13 residues.

This clonotype was found a few times. The rearrangement joins TRBV12-5 to TRBJ1-4; D possibly corresponds to TRBD1 (5 bases). Between the trimmed V and J ends, which lost 0 bases and 6 bases, there was a span of 11 bases. The CDR3 is 15 residues long. CDR1 LGHNT and CDR2 FRNRAP come from the germline V gene. This CDR3 is CASGLVAGGYEKLFF. Here the CDR3 DNA reads TGTGCTAGTGGTTTGGTAGCTGGGGGGTATGAAAAACTGTTTTTT.

This clonotype is a singleton in its sample. The chain couples TRBV20-1 to TRBJ2-7, with 9 nucleotides matching TRBD2. The J call may be in error: the DNA end matches TRBJ2-1 better. This CDR3 contains 15 residues. CDR1 and CDR2 from the germline V gene are DFQATT and SNEGSKA (reference sequence). CDR3: CSARSSRGGPNEQFF. For the CDR3, the DNA is TGCAGTGCTAGATCCTCGCGGGGGGGGCCAAATGAGCAGTTCTTC.

The CDR3 protein is CASSRTEGNNQPQHF. CDR3 nucleotide sequence: TGTGCCAGCTCACGAACCGAGGGGAACAATCAGCCCCAGCATTTT. The chain recombines TRBV18 with TRBJ1-5, with D tentatively TRBD1 (5 bases). V lost 4 bases, J lost 3 bases, and 13 bases lay in between. The CDR3 extends over 15 amino acids. In germline, CDR1 is KGHSH, CDR2 LQKENI.

This clonotype showed up just a few times. V gene TRBV6-5 combines with J gene TRBJ1-4, with 7 bases fitting TRBD1. After removal of 0 bases from V and 3 bases from J, the junction contained 1 base not matched to a gene. CDR1 MNHEY and CDR2 SVGAGI come from the germline V gene. This CDR3 has 15 amino acids. CDR3 nucleotide sequence: TGTGCCAGCAGTTACTCCGGGACAGCTAATGAAAAACTGTTTTTT. It translates to CASSYSGTANEKLFF.

V usage is TRBV28 and J usage is TRBJ1-3, with D uncertain. The CDR3 is 14 amino acids. Germline CDR1 is MDHEN and CDR2 is SYDVKM. The V gene lost 7 bases and the J gene lost 3 bases, with 13 bases spanning the gap. The CDR3: CASNTPLSGNTIYF. The CDR3 region has the DNA TGTGCCAGCAATACTCCCCTGAGTGGAAACACCATATATTTT.

This clonotype was recorded at least ten times. This sequence joins TRBV20-1 and TRBJ1-1; the D is unclear. Germline V gene lookup returns CDR1 DFQATT and CDR2 SNEGSKA (reference sequence). Trimming stripped 0 bases from V and 4 bases from J, with 15 bases between. This CDR3 has 15 residues. The CDR3 reads CSARDQVGWGTEAFF. CDR3 sequence (DNA): TGCAGTGCTAGAGACCAGGTGGGATGGGGCACTGAAGCTTTCTTT.

At least ten counts were recorded for this clonotype. Here the CDR3 reads CSVEDPADRSRSYEQYF. CDR3 sequence (DNA): TGCAGCGTTGAAGATCCCGCGGACAGGTCTAGGTCCTACGAGCAGTACTTC. V gene TRBV29-1 combines with J gene TRBJ2-7, with 7 bases matching TRBD1. In germline, CDR1 is SQVTM, CDR2 ANQGSEA. J gave up 1 base and V 0 bases, and 12 bases lay outside the gene matches. The CDR3 loop spans 17 amino acids.

This clonotype has ten or more counts. The genes are TRBV20-1 and TRBJ1-5; D is perhaps TRBD1 (5 bases). With 2 bases removed from V and 0 bases from J, the gap between germline ends came to 8 bases. The CDR3 has 14 residues. The germline gives CDR1 DFQATT, CDR2 SNEGSKA (reference sequence). The CDR3 spells CSARRDFSNQPQHF. DNA of the CDR3: TGCAGTGCTAGACGGGACTTTAGCAATCAGCCCCAGCATTTT.

This rearrangement joins TRBV12-3 or TRBV12-4 to TRBJ2-5; D unclear. Trimming shortened V by 8 bases and J by 4 bases, and 20 bases separated the two germline ends. This CDR3 is built from 15 residues. The CDR3 DNA reads TGTGCCAGCTCTCAGGTAACCTCCTGGGCAGAGACCCAGTACTTC. It specifies CASSQVTSWAETQYF.

This clonotype was seen ten or more times. The chain uses TRBV12-3 or TRBV12-4 and TRBJ1-6; the D gene is possibly TRBD1 (5 bases). The CDR3 extends over 13 amino acids. V was shortened by 6 bases and J by 6 bases, with 9 bases between the two germline ends. The CDR3 nucleotides are TGTGCCAGCAGGGGACTGAGTAATTCACCCCTCCACTTT. This gives the protein CASRGLSNSPLHF.

This clonotype was recorded at least ten times. The chain has TRBV12-3 or TRBV12-4 and TRBJ1-2, with 10 bases aligning to TRBD1. V lost 5 bases and J lost 2; bases outside the gene matches: 5. The CDR3 loop spans 15 amino acids. The CDR3 protein is CASSPRQGANYGYTF. CDR3 bases: TGTGCCAGCAGTCCGAGACAGGGGGCGAACTATGGCTACACCTTC.

The chain recombines TRBV2 with TRBJ2-7; TRBD2 aligns across 10 bases. CDR1 is SNHLY, CDR2 FYNNEI, per germline. With 6 bases clipped from V and 2 bases from J, the junction kept 4 bases outside the gene matches. This CDR3 comprises 14 residues. The CDR3 region is CASRGTSAAYEQYF. The CDR3, as DNA: TGTGCCAGCAGAGGGACTAGCGCGGCCTACGAGCAGTACTTC.

This clonotype has at least ten counts. This chain joins TRBV19 and TRBJ1-1; 7 nucleotides line up with TRBD1. With V trimmed by 5 bases and J by 0 bases, 3 bases remained unmatched. This CDR3 is 14 amino acids long. Germline V gene data show CDR1 as LNHDA and CDR2 as SQIVND (reference sequence). CDR3 sequence: CASSVTGMNTEAFF. In DNA, the CDR3 is TGTGCCAGTAGTGTGACAGGGATGAACACTGAAGCTTTCTTT.

The rearrangement uses TRBV5-1 and TRBJ2-1; D ambiguous. The CDR3 has 15 residues. CDR1 is SGHRS and CDR2 is YFSETQ in the germline V gene. Trimming shortened V by 1 base and J by 0 bases, and 8 bases separated the two germline ends. CDR3 DNA: TGCGCCAGCAGCTTGAGGCCGAACTCCTACAATGAGCAGTTCTTC. Protein sequence: CASSLRPNSYNEQFF.

This clonotype occurred many times. This chain connects TRBV9 to TRBJ1-1, with D possibly matching TRBD1 (5 bases). V was trimmed by 3 bases and J by 0 bases, leaving 6 bases between them. Germline values: CDR1 SGDLS, CDR2 YYNGEE. The CDR3 spans 13 residues. CDR3: CASSARVNTEAFF. Here the CDR3 DNA reads TGTGCCAGCAGCGCCAGGGTGAACACTGAAGCTTTCTTT.

This clonotype has at least ten counts. V usage is TRBV25-1 and J usage is TRBJ2-2; 10 bases match TRBD2. The CDR3 sequence is 16 residues long. V lost 2 bases, J lost 4 bases, and 4 bases stayed unmatched. CDR1 and CDR2 from the germline V gene are MGHDK and SYGVNS. The CDR3 here is CASSEPAGGPTGELFF. For the CDR3, the DNA is TGTGCCAGCAGTGAACCAGCGGGGGGGCCCACCGGGGAGCTGTTTTTT.

The rearrangement joins TRBV19 to TRBJ1-1; 9 bases line up with TRBD1. This CDR3 is 15 amino acids long. The V gene end was trimmed by 7 bases and the J gene end by 0 bases; junction bases not matched to a gene: 6. Looked up from germline, CDR1 is LNHDA and CDR2 is SQIVND (reference sequence). CDR3 region: CASKGTGSLNTEAFF. CDR3 in DNA: TGTGCCAGTAAAGGGACAGGGTCCTTGAACACTGAAGCTTTCTTT.

This clonotype was counted a few times. The chain combines TRBV19 with TRBJ1-3; unclear D gene. CDR1 and CDR2 (germline): LNHDA, SQIVND (reference sequence). The CDR3 is 16 residues long. Trimming removed 9 bases at V and 3 bases at J, with 21 bases between. DNA of the CDR3: TGTGCCAGCTCACGGAAGGAGCGCCCGATTGGAAACACCATATATTTT. Its protein product is CASSRKERPIGNTIYF.

The chain is built from TRBV6-2 or TRBV6-3 and TRBJ1-2; 7 positions agree with TRBD1. Germline CDR1 reads MNHEY; CDR2 reads SVGEGT. The CDR3 length is 15 residues. V trimming: 6 bases; J trimming: 1 base; junction bases outside the gene matches: 8. The CDR3: CASSLPGGFNYGYTF. The DNA of the CDR3 is TGTGCCAGCAGCCTTCCAGGGGGATTTAACTATGGCTACACCTTC.

A single count supports this clonotype. This sequence joins TRBV20-1 and TRBJ2-7; TRBD2 might be the D (5 bases). Deletions cut 3 bases from V and 4 bases from J, with 13 bases between. CDR3 length: 13 residues. Germline CDR1 reads DFQATT; CDR2 reads SNEGSKA (reference sequence). CDR3 sequence: CSARTTGSYEQYF. The CDR3 DNA sequence: TGCAGTGCTAGGACAACGGGATCTTACGAGCAGTACTTC.

On this clonotype: One end of the junction varies from germline; a read error may be responsible. This sequence joins TRBV7-9 and TRBJ2-7; a possible D gene is TRBD2 (7 bases). The CDR3 is 13 amino acids. Germline CDR1 reads SEHNR; CDR2 reads FQNEAQ (reference sequence). This CDR3 is CAGSLRGADTQYF. The CDR3, as DNA: TGTGCCGGCAGCTTACGGGGGGCAGATACGCAGTACTTC.

The chain has TRBV15 and TRBJ2-5; possible D gene TRBD2, 6 bases. V was clipped by 4 bases and J by 2 bases, with 14 bases between them. CDR1 and CDR2 (germline): LNHNV, YYDKDF (reference sequence). CDR3 length: 15 residues. CDR3 nucleotide sequence: TGTGCCACCAGCAAGGGAGGAGGGCGTCAAGAGACCCAGTACTTC. As protein: CATSKGGGRQETQYF.

In DNA form, the CDR3 reads TGTGCCATCAGGGGGACAGGGCCCTATGGCTACACCTTC. This sequence encodes CAIRGTGPYGYTF. This sequence joins TRBV10-3 and TRBJ1-2; 9 positions agree with TRBD1. Unmatched junction bases numbered 3, after V lost 6 bases and J lost 4 bases. Germline V gives CDR1 ENHRY, CDR2 SYGVKD. The CDR3 sequence is 13 residues long.